This T cell receptor beta chain was captured in a study of monozygotic twins with inflammatory bowel disease. Eight reactions per sample, run separately, yielded cDNA. Each UMI, carrying a 6-nucleotide sample barcode, came from template switching. From the 5' RACE reads, TCRdb lists one entry per CDR3 protein and no DNA. Reported are around 380,000 distinct CDR3 sequences; the ten largest clones contain around 2.3%. About this clonotype itself: The antigen remains undetermined.

Whole-study results and caveats: Fewer clonotypes were shared with others by IBD patients than by healthy twins, especially with disease activity. Patients with IBD had less TCRbeta diversity (inverse Simpson) than their healthy co-twins.

The TCR was taken from a human donor with ulcerative colitis or Crohn's disease, or a healthy co-twin of an affected twin (not recorded which). Source material: blood.

The CDR3 sequence: CASSGSGRAGGGDTQYF. V usage is TRBV4-1 and J usage is TRBJ2-3; with no DNA, the TCRdb D assignment of TRBD2 cannot be verified. CDR1 is MGHRA, CDR2 YSYEKL, per germline. The CDR3 has 17 amino acids.